The rows below give T cell receptor beta chains drawn from one sample of a study of T cells after yellow fever vaccination. A single record per CDR3 protein comes from TCRdb applying MiXCR to the 5' RACE reads. This table holds roughly 85,000 distinct CDR3 sequences, about 14% found once. The starting material was CD8+ T cells not binding an NS4B(214-222) dextramer, sorted from PBMCs, obtained approximately 20 days after the first yellow fever vaccination. The origin of the receptors is a man aged 18 to 29 who received the YFV17D yellow fever vaccine. Each CDR3 is given with its conserved first and last residue. D genes are given only for firm matches. Clone size is shown for a subset of rows, as once, few, many or a class of expanded clone.

few	TRBV7-9	NA	TRBJ2-1	TGTGCCAGCAGCCTCGACCCACACAATGAGCAGTTCTTC	CASSLDPHNEQFF
many	TRBV29-1	NA	TRBJ2-4	TGCAGTAGCCTCTCTTTGGACAAAAACATTCAGTACTTC	CSSLSLDKNIQYF
NA	TRBV7-3	TRBD1	TRBJ1-1	TGTGCCAGCAGCTCGACAGGGTCGCGGGAGGCTGAAGCTTTCTTT	CASSSTGSREAEAFF
NA	TRBV27	NA	TRBJ1-6	TGTGCCAGCAGTTTTGGCCACCTCAGAGCCCTCCACTTT	CASSFGHLRALHF
NA	TRBV6-1	NA	TRBJ2-2	TGTGCCAGCAGTCCCGCAGGGGTCACCGGGGAGCTGTTTTTT	CASSPAGVTGELFF
few	TRBV3-1	NA	TRBJ2-2	TGTGCCAGCAGCCCAGCCGGGGCGGCTAGAAACACCGGGGAGCTGTTTTTT	CASSPAGAARNTGELFF
NA	TRBV11-2	NA	TRBJ2-5	TGTGCCAGCAGCTTAGTTCCCTTGGGGGCAACAGAGACCCAGTACTTC	CASSLVPLGATETQYF
few	TRBV20-1	NA	TRBJ2-2	TGCAGTGCTAGACAAAGGGGGGGGTTCACCGGGGAGCTGTTTTTT	CSARQRGGFTGELFF
few	TRBV6-5	NA	TRBJ1-2	TGTGCCAGCAGTTACGCCGGGGGAGACTACTATGGCTACACCTTC	CASSYAGGDYYGYTF
NA	TRBV7-3	NA	TRBJ1-1	TGTGCCAGCACCGGACCGAGAGCGAACACTGAAGCTTTCTTT	CASTGPRANTEAFF
few	TRBV12-3/TRBV12-4	NA	TRBJ1-1	TGTGCCAGCAGTGCGGGTACTGAAGCTTTCTTT	CASSAGTEAFF